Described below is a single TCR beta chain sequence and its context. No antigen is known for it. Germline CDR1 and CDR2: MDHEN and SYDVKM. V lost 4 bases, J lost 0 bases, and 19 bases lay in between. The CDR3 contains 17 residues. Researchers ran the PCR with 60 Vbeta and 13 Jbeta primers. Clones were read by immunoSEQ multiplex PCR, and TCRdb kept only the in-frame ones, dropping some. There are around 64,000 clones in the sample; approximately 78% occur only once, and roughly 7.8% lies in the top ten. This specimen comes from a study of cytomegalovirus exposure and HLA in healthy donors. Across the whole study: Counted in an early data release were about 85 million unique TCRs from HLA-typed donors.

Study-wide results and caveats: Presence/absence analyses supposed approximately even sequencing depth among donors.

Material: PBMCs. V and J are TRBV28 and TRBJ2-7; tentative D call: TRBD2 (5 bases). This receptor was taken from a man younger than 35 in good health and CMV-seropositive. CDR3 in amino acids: CASSSPRAASSSYEQYF. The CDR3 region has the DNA TGTGCCAGCAGTTCCCCGAGGGCAGCCTCGAGCTCCTACGAGCAGTACTTC.